The T cell receptor beta chain under discussion was sequenced for a study of T cells in Graves' hyperthyroidism and ophthalmopathy. Study outcomes and limitations: Using 13 V-J features, a model discriminated ophthalmopathy from stable hyperthyroidism.

This clonotype was seen many times. The antigen is unknown. With V trimmed by 4 bases and J by 4 bases, 6 bases remained unmatched. The CDR3 consists of 13 residues. In germline, CDR1 is SQVTM, CDR2 ANQGSEA. Amplified TCR beta CDR3 regions derived from RNA transcripts. The HTBI primer set served for first-round RT-PCR of the TCR CDR3. TCRdb reprocessed the multiplex PCR reads with MiXCR, giving one entry per CDR3 protein. The table includes 350,000 to 500,000 distinct CDR3 sequences, roughly 13% detected once. Clinicians diagnosed patients from clinical symptoms, serum thyroxine and TRAb, thyroid ultrasound and orbital computed tomography.

Sequencing was carried out using blood. The clonotype comes from a woman younger than 30 with Graves' hyperthyroidism. The V and J genes are TRBV29-1 and TRBJ2-7, with TRBD1 matching over 8 bases. For the CDR3, the DNA is TGCAGCGTTGGGACAGGGAGGTTTTACGAGCAGTACTTC. Encoded protein: CSVGTGRFYEQYF.